The clone carrying this T cell receptor (beta chain) was counted between two and nine times. Since a much larger clone is just one base distant, this may be a read error. It was with a sample-barcoded 5' primer and a J-beta primer mix that a second PCR of about 7 to 12 cycles was run. Each CDR3 protein is one row after TCRdb ran MiXCR on the 5' RACE reads. The sample includes more than 800,000 distinct CDR3 sequences, under 30% of them seen just once. These data are taken from a study of blood T cells in healthy people across ages. The sequenced material came from blood. The receptor was derived from a woman aged 80 or over in good health.

Here the CDR3 DNA reads TGTGCCAGCAGCTTAGAAAGGGGTGAACTGTTTTTT. Translated, it gives CASSLERGELFF. The rearrangement links TRBV7-2 to TRBJ1-4, with D perhaps matching TRBD1 (5 bases). The germline V and J ends were trimmed by 1 base and 12 bases, with 9 bases remaining between them. The CDR3 length is 12 residues. CDR1 is SGHTA, CDR2 FQGNSA, per germline.